This entry lists 2 T cell receptor beta chains sequenced from one sample in a study of lymphopenia after photon versus proton radiotherapy. Generated by immunoSEQ multiplex PCR, the TCRdb table keeps only in-frame clones and is missing some. The sample has 25,000 to 30,000 clones; 87% are singletons. The sequencing here drew on peripheral blood, taken from a patient treated with proton-based radiotherapy. The receptors derive from a woman in her sixties or seventies with cholangiocarcinoma. Some clones in this sample may be carry-over from other donors' samples.

The chain couples TRBV29-1 to TRBJ2-5; 11 nucleotides agree with TRBD2. Trimming at V came to 7 bases and at J to 4 bases, leaving 2 bases not matched to a gene. Germline values: CDR1 SQVTM, CDR2 ANQGSEA. This CDR3 has 12 amino acids. CDR3 sequence (DNA): TGCAGCGCTCTAGCGGGAGGAGAGACCCAGTACTTC. Protein: CSALAGGETQYF.

The chain uses TRBV4-3 and TRBJ2-3; D remains ambiguous. From germline, CDR1 is LGHNA and CDR2 YSLEER. V was trimmed by 1 base and J by 6 bases, leaving 14 bases between them. The CDR3 spans 15 residues. The CDR3 bases are TGCGCCAGCAGCCAAGTCCCTTGGAGTTCGGATACGCAGTATTTT. Encoded protein: CASSQVPWSSDTQYF.